This paragraph covers one T cell receptor beta chain sequence. Its antigen is currently not known. There are no base qualities to consult, and no much larger clone falls within one base. To prepare the library, 5' RACE was applied. Data came from an Illumina HiSeq 2500. A second PCR of 7 to 11 cycles was performed with a sample-barcoded 5' primer and a J-beta primer mix. A template-switch 5' adaptor carrying 12 random nucleotides introduced a unique molecular identifier onto each TCR beta cDNA molecule. Each sample yielded at least 3 million CDR3-containing paired-end reads. First-strand cDNA was synthesized from all RNA with the Mint cDNA synthesis kit, primed by a TRBC-specific oligonucleotide. Following uracil-DNA glycosylase treatment, all cDNA underwent a first 18-cycle PCR with the universal primers M1SS and BC2_uni_R. The source study handled its data this way. For normalization, 1 million high-quality reads were randomly selected from each sample, with every read carrying a distinct molecular identifier. Reads sharing molecular identifiers were discarded rather than binned into consensus sequences. CDR3 identification, clonotype clustering and error correction used MiTCR with a Q25 quality threshold and the strictest error-elimination algorithm. A nonparametric unseen species model using Euler transformation provided a lower-bound estimate of total TCR beta diversity. Clones were called with MiXCR by TCRdb after fastp trimmed the public reads at Q25, and only in-frame beta chains were retained. Rows are unified per CDR3 protein, each entry keeping the most common DNA and genes. TCRdb, rather than the study authors, made the V and J calls. The sample has 450,000 to 600,000 distinct CDR3 sequences on record, about 25% of them singletons. The biggest ten clones account for 3.6% of the sample.

These data originate in a study of blood T cells in healthy people across ages (dated by TCRdb to about 2015). Looking at the study overall: Template switching captured roughly one uniquely barcoded TCR beta cDNA molecule per two T cells in model experiments. The study measured age-related changes in TCR beta repertoire diversity using deep sequencing normalized with unique cDNA molecular identifiers. Four age groups were formed from the donors: young (average approximately 17 years), middle-aged (roughly 38), aged (about 68) and long-lived (around 82). Two additional independent replicas of 1 million unique cDNA reads from the same blood draw were analyzed for two donors (one aged 18 to 29 and one aged 80 or older). Paper-wide results and their limitations: Total diversity estimates from one million sequenced T cells were considered lower bounds and underestimates. Since profiling was done on bulk unsorted PBMCs, naive and antigen-experienced compartments could not be conclusively compared. Donor CMV infection status was unknown, potentially confounding age-related changes in expanded clonotypes. Compared with the aged group, the long-lived group had more naive CD4+ T cells, fewer expanded clones and increased TCR diversity, suggesting age selection. Observed TCR beta diversity per million T cells fell roughly linearly with age, and a significant reduction was already apparent by age around 44. A strong correlation was found between observed TCR beta diversity and the percentage of naive T cells measured by flow cytometry.

Sequences SGHRS (CDR1) and YFSETQ (CDR2) are obtained from the germline V gene. V trim: 4 bases; J trim: 5 bases; unmatched bases: 6. There are 14 amino acids in the CDR3, from cysteine to phenylalanine inclusive. Of all the DNA, just the CDR3 is kept, 42 bases in frame from base 1. The donors were roughly 40 Caucasian individuals from Russia, aged roughly 6 to 90 years, who were systemically healthy. Approximately 9.7 milliliters of peripheral blood were drawn from each donor into EDTA-treated Vacutainer tubes. PBMCs were isolated by Ficoll-Paque density-gradient centrifugation, with at least 6 million obtained per sample. Total RNA was extracted from PBMCs with Trizol reagent, with at least 6 micrograms obtained per sample. For every donor, flow cytometry on a PBMC aliquot measured the percentage of naive CD45RAhigh/CD27high T cells. The same sample was also studied in work on T cells of mothers and their children. The second study reports: Nine systemically healthy Caucasian individuals, comprising three mothers and their six children, were included as donors. cDNA synthesis consumed the entire amount of extracted RNA, loaded at approximately 1.6 ug RNA in each 15 ul reaction. In the second PCR, the M1S primer added sample barcodes and 2-4 random nucleotides. Each mother yielded over 8 million TCR beta CDR3 reads and each child 2.5 million to 3 million reads. In both related and unrelated pairs, thymic selection shapes the output of TCR recombination in a similar way, with inherited differences having only a minor effect. Related mother-child pairs always showed normalized repertoire overlap that was slightly higher than in unrelated mother-child pairs, though the difference was never significant. No persistent microchimeric T cell clones were found, with a detection sensitivity of approximately 110 clones per million clonotypes. The study used deep NGS to compare TCR beta repertoires of mothers and children, seeking features distinguishing related mother-child pairs from unrelated individuals. Mothers averaged roughly 36 +/- 4 years of age and children averaged roughly 10 +/- 4 years. After adapter ligation was performed with NEBNext reagents, the libraries were sequenced on an Illumina HiSeq 2000 with 100+100 nt paired-end reads. To avoid cross-contamination, the mother libraries and the child libraries were prepared a month apart and sequenced in separate runs. For each donor, somewhere between about 500,000 and 2,000,000 distinct TCR beta clonotypes were identified. Naive TCR beta clonotypes were estimated from low-frequency clonotypes matched to each donor's FACS-determined naive share, without sorting.

The rearrangement joined TRBV5-1 to TRBJ2-1; the central 7 bases match TRBD1. Sequences were obtained from blood. This receptor was taken from a boy aged 2 to 10 in good health. The CDR3 region reads CASSPGQVHNEQFF. The nucleotide sequence is given as TGCGCCAGCAGCCCCGGACAGGTTCACAATGAGCAGTTCTTC.